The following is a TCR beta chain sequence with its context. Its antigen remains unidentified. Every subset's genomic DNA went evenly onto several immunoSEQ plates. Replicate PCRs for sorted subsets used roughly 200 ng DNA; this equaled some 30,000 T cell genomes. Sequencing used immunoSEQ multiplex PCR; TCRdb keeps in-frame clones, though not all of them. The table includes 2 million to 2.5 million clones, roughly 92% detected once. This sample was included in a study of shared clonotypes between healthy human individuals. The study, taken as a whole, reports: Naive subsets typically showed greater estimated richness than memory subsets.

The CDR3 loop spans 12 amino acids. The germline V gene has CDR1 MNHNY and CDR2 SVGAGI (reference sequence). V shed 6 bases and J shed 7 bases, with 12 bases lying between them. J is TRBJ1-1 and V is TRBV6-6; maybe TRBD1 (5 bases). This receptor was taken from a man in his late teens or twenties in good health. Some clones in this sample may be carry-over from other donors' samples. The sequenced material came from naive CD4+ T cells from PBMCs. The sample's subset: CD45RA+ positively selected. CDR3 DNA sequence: TGTGCCAGCAGCCCCGCCCAGGGTGAAGCTTTCTTT. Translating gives CASSPAQGEAFF.